This TCR beta chain was captured by sequencing in a study of T cell responses to AZD1222 COVID-19 vaccine. Study observations and caveats: Regions left unmutated in variants are reportedly the target of nearly half of spike-specific TCRs. A mostly white British donor set with more females was recruited, and clonal diversity was possibly underestimated. Baseline serology detected seropositivity in only a handful of AZD1222 recipients. Vaccine-associated CD4 TCRs ranged over spike, dominating at 160-218 and 743-854.

V shed 2 bases and J shed 0 bases, with 11 bases lying between them. The CDR3 is made up of 16 amino acids. The germline CDR1 and CDR2 sequences are SNHLY and FYNNEI. Note on this clone: The antigen is unknown.

Sequenced by immunoSEQ multiplex PCR; TCRdb stores in-frame clones only, minus some. The table shows 65,000 to 70,000 clones, with around four fifths occurring only once. V gene TRBV2 combines with J gene TRBJ1-5, with no clear D. This TCR was recovered from an adult in good health. The sample consisted of peripheral blood, taken on day 0 of AZD1222 vaccination. CDR3 loop: CASSERMGISNQPQHF. The CDR3 DNA sequence: TGTGCCAGCAGTGAAAGGATGGGAATTAGCAATCAGCCCCAGCATTTT.